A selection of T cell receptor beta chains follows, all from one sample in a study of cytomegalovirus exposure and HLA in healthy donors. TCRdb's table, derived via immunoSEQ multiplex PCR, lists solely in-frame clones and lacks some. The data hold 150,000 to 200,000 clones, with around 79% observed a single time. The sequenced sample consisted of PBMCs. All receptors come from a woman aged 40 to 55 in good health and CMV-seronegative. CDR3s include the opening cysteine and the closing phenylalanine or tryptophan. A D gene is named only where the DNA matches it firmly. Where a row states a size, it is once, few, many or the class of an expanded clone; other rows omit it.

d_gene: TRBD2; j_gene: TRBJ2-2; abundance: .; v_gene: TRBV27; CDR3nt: TGTGCCAGCAGTTTATGGGGGGGTGTTGTCGGGGAGCTGTTTTTT; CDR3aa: CASSLWGGVVGELFF
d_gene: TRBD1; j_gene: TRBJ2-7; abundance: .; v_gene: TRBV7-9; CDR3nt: TGTGCCAGCAGCTTAAGCTTGGACAGGGGCCTCTACGAGCAGTACTTC; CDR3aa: CASSLSLDRGLYEQYF
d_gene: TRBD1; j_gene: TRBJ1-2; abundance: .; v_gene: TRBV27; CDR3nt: TGTGCCAGCAGTTCAACTTCACTTAGACAGGGAAGTCTCTATGGCTACACCTTC; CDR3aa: CASSSTSLRQGSLYGYTF
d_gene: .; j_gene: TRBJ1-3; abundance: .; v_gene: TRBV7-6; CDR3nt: TGTGCCAGCAGCCCAGGACGGGATTTGCTTAACTCTGGAAACACCATATATTTT; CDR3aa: CASSPGRDLLNSGNTIYF
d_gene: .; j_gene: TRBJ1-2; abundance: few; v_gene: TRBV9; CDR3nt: TGTGCCAGCAGCGTAGCGGGAGCCTCCCAAAACTATGGCTACACCTTC; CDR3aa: CASSVAGASQNYGYTF
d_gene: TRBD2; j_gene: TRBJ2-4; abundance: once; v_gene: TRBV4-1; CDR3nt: TGCGCCAGCAGCCAAGGACTAGCGGGGGGGCCCAAAAACATTCAGTACTTC; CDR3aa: CASSQGLAGGPKNIQYF
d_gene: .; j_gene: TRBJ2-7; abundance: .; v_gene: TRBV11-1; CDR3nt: TGTGCCAGCAGCTTGGGCTTCTACGAGCAGTACTTC; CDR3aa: CASSLGFYEQYF
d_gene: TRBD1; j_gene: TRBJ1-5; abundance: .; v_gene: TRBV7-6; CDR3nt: TGTGCCAGCACCGAGGCCACAGGGGTTGGGCAGCCCCAGCATTTT; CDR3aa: CASTEATGVGQPQHF
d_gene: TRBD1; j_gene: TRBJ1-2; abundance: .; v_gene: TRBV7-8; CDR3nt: TGTGCCAGCAGCTTTGGGACAGGGTCCTATGGCTACACCTTC; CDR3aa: CASSFGTGSYGYTF
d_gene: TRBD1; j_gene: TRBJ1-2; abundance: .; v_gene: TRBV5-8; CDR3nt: TGTGCCAGCAGCCTCGCCGGGACAGATGGCTACACCTTC; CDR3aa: CASSLAGTDGYTF
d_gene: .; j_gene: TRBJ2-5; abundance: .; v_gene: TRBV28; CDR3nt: TGTGCCAGCAGTCCTACTCAAGGGGGAGAGACCCAGTACTTC; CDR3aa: CASSPTQGGETQYF
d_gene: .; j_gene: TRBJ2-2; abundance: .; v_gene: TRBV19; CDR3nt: TGTGCCAGTAATAGGGGAGGCACCGGGGAGCTGTTTTTT; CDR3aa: CASNRGGTGELFF
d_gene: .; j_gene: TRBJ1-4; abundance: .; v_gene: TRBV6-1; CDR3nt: TGTGCCAGCAGTGTCTGGCAGTCTAATGAAAAACTGTTTTTT; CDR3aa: CASSVWQSNEKLFF
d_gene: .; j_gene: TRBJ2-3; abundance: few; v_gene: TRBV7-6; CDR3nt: TGTGCCAGCAGCCAGGGGACAGATACGCAGTATTTT; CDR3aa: CASSQGTDTQYF
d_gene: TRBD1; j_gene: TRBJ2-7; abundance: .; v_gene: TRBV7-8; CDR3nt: TGTGCCAGCAGCTTAGGGTCCGCCAGGGGGCACGAGCAGTACTTC; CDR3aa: CASSLGSARGHEQYF
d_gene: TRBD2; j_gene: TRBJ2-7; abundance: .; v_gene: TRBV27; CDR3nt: TGTGCCAGCAGTTTAGGCAGCGGGGGTACCTACGAGCAGTACTTC; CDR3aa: CASSLGSGGTYEQYF
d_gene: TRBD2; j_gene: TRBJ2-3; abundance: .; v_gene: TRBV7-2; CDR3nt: TGTGCCAGCAGCTTAAACTTACTAGCGGGGGGGGCAGGAGATACGCAGTATTTT; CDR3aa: CASSLNLLAGGAGDTQYF
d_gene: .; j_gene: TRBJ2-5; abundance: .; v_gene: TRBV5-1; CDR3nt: TGCGCCAGCAGCTCGGCCCAGGGAGAGACCCAGTACTTC; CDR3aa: CASSSAQGETQYF
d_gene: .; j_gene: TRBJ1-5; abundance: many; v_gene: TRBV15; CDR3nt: TGTGCCACCAGCACAACGGGCCTTCGAGGGCAGCCCCAGCATTTT; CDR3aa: CATSTTGLRGQPQHF
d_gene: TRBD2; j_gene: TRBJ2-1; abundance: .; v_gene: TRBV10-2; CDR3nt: TGCGCCAGCAAATGGCGGGGGGGTCACTTGGATGAGCAGTTCTTC; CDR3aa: CASKWRGGHLDEQFF
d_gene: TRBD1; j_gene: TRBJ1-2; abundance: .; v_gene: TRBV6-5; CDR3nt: TGTGCCAGCAGTTACCAGGCAGGGACAGCCTATGGCTACACCTTC; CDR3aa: CASSYQAGTAYGYTF
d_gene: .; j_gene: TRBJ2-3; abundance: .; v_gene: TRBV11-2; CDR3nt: TGTGCCAGCAGGAAACCGGGACTCAACACAGATACGCAGTATTTT; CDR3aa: CASRKPGLNTDTQYF
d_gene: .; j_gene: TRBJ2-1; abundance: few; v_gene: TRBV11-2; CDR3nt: TGTGCCAGCAGCCCGAGAATACAAGAACTAGTGCTTGAGCAGTTCTTC; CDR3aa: CASSPRIQELVLEQFF
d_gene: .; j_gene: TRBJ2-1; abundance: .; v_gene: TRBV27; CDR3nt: TGTGCCAGTTCGCCCATGGCCAACTACAATGAGCAGTTCTTC; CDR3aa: CASSPMANYNEQFF
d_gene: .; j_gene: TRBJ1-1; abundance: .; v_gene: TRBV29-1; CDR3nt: TGCAGCGCACTAAACAGGTCATACACTGAAGCTTTCTTT; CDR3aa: CSALNRSYTEAFF
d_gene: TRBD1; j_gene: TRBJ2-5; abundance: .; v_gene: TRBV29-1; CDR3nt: TGCAGCGTCGGGGGCCGGATCGCAGGGGGCTACGGAGAGACCCAGTACTTC; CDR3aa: CSVGGRIAGGYGETQYF
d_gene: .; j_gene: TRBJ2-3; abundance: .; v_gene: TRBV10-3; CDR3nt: TGTGCCATCAGTGATCCCGGACTGACAGATACGCAGTATTTT; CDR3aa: CAISDPGLTDTQYF
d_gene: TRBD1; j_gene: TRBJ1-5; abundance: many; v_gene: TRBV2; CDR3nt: TGTGCCAGCATACAGGGGGCAGGTCAGCCCCAGCATTTT; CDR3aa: CASIQGAGQPQHF
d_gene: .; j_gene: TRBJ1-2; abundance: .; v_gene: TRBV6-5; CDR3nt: TGTGCCAGCAGACCGGACAGTAACTATGGCTACACCTTC; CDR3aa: CASRPDSNYGYTF
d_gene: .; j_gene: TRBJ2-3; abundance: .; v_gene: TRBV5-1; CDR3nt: TGCGCCAGCAGCTACCAGGGCTCTTCTAGCACAGATACGCAGTATTTT; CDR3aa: CASSYQGSSSTDTQYF
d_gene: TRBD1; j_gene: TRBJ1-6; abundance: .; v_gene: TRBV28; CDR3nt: TGTGCCAGCACCCCAGGGACAGGGAAAAATTCACCCCTCCACTTT; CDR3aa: CASTPGTGKNSPLHF
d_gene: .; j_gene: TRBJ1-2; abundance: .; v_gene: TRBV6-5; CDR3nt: TGTGCCAGCAGTTACTACGGGGTCCGTCCCTATGGCTACACCTTC; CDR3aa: CASSYYGVRPYGYTF
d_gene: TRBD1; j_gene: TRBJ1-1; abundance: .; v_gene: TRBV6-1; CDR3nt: TGTGCCAGCGGAAAACAGGGGGCTTTGTACACTGAAGCTTTCTTT; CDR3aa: CASGKQGALYTEAFF
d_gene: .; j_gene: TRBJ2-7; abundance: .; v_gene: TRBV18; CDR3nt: TGTGCCAGCTCACCGGACAGCTACAACTACGAGCAGTACTTC; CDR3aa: CASSPDSYNYEQYF
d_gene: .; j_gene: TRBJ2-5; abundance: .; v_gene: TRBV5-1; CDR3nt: TGCGCCAGCAGCGGCGGTTCAGGGGTTGGTCAGACCCAGTACTTC; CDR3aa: CASSGGSGVGQTQYF
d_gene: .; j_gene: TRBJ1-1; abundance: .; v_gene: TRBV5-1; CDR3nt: TGCGCCAGCAGCTACACGCAAAGAACAGGAGTACCGAACACTGAAGCTTTCTTT; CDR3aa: CASSYTQRTGVPNTEAFF
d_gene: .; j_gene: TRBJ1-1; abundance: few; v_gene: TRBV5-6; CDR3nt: TGTGCCAGCAGGCTACAGGGTTTTTTTGCCACTGAAGCTTTCTTT; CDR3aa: CASRLQGFFATEAFF
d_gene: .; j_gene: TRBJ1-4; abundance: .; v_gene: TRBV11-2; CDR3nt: TGTGCCAGCAGCTTATGGCAGGGGACTAATGAAAAACTGTTTTTT; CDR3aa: CASSLWQGTNEKLFF
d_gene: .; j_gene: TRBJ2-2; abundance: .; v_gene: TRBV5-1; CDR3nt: TGCGCCAGCAGCCGTATCGCGGGTTCCGGGGAGCTGTTTTTT; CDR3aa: CASSRIAGSGELFF
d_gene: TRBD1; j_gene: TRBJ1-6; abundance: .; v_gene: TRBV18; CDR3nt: TGTGCCAGCTCACCACCGGTAAGGACAGGAGGTATTGGTTCCTATAATTCACCCCTCCACTTT; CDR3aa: CASSPPVRTGGIGSYNSPLHF
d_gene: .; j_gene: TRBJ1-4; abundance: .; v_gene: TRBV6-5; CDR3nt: TGTGCCAGCAGTTACTCGCCTGGGGGGTTAGAAAAACTGTTTTTT; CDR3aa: CASSYSPGGLEKLFF
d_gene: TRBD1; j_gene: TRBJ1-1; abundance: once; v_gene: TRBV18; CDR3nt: TGTGCCAGCTCACCTACAGGGGATATCACTGAAGCTTTCTTT; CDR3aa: CASSPTGDITEAFF
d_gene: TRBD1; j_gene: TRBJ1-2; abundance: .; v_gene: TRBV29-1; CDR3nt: TGCAGCGTTGCGACGGGACAGGGAAGCAGCTACACCTTC; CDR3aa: CSVATGQGSSYTF
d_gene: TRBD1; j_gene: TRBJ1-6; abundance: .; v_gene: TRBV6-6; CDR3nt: TGTGCCAGCAGTTCCCCGGGACAGGATAATTCACCCCTCCACTTT; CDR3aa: CASSSPGQDNSPLHF
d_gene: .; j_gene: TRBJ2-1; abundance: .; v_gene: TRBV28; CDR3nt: TGTGCCAGCAGCATTACGGGGGATCCTTCCTACAATGAGCAGTTCTTC; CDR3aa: CASSITGDPSYNEQFF
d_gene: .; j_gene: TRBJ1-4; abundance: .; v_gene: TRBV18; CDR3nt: TGTGCCAGCTCATCCCTCGGGGGAAAACTGTTTTTT; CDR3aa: CASSSLGGKLFF
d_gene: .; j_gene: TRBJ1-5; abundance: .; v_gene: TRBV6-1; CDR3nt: TGTGCCAGCAGTGAAAGGGGAATGGATCAGCCCCAGCATTTT; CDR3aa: CASSERGMDQPQHF
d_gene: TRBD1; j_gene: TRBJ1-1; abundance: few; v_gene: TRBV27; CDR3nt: TGTGCCAGCAGTACCATGACAGGGAAGAACACTGAAGCTTTCTTT; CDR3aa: CASSTMTGKNTEAFF
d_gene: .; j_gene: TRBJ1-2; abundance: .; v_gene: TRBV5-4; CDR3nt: TGTGCCAGCAGCCTGGACATAACTAACTATGGCTACACCTTC; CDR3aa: CASSLDITNYGYTF
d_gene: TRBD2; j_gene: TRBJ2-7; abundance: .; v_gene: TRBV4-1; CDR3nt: TGCGCCAGCAGCCGCGCTTCGGGGGGAAGGTACGAGCAGTACTTC; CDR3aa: CASSRASGGRYEQYF
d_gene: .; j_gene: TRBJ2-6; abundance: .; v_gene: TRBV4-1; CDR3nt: TGCGCCAGCTCCTCGGACAGTGCAACCTCTGGGGCCAACGTCCTGACTTTC; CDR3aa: CASSSDSATSGANVLTF
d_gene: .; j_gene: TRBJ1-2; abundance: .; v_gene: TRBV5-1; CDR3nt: TGCGCCAGCAGCCTATTACCACAGGAGAATGGCTACACCTTC; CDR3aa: CASSLLPQENGYTF
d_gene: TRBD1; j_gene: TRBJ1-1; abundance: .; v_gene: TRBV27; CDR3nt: TGTGCCAGCAGAAGATCCCCTACAGGGGCCCCTCGGGGAGTTGAAGCTTTCTTT; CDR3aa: CASRRSPTGAPRGVEAFF
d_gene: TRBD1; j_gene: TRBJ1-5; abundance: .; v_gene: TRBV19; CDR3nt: TGTGCCAGTAGTCCGCGAACAGGGGTGGCCCTCCAGCCCCAGCATTTT; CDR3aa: CASSPRTGVALQPQHF
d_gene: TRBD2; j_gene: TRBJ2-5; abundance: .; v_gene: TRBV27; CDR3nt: TGTGCCAGCAGGGGACTAGCGGGGGTTGGGGAGACCCAGTACTTC; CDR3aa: CASRGLAGVGETQYF